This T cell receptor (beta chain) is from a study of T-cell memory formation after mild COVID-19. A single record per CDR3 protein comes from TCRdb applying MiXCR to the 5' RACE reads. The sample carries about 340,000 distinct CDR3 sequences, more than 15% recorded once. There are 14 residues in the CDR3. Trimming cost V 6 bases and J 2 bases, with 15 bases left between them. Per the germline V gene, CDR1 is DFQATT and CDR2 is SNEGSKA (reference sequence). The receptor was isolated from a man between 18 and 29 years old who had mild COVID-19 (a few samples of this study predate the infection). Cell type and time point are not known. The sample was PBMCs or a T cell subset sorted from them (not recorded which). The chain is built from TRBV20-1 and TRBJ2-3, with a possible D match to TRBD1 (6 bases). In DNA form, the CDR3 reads TGCAGTGCCTCTAAACAGGGCCTCACAGATACGCAGTATTTT. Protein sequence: CSASKQGLTDTQYF.